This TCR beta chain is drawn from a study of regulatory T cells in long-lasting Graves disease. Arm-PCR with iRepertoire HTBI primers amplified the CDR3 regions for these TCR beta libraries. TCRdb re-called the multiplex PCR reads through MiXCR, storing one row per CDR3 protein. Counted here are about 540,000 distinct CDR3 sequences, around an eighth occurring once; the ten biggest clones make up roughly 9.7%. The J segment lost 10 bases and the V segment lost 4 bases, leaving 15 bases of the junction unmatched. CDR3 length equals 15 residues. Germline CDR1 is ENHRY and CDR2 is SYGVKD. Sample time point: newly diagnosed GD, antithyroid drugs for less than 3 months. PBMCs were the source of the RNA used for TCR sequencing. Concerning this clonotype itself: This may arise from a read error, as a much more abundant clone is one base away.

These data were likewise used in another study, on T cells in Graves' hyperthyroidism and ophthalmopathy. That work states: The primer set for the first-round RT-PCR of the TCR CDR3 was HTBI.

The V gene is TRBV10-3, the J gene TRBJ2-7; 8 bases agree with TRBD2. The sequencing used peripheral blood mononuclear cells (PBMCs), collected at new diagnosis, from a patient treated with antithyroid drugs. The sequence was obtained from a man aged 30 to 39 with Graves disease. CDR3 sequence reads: CAISGSTSGFSEQYF. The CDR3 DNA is TGTGCCATCAGTGGGTCAACTAGCGGCTTCTCGGAACAGTACTTC.